Below are 9 T cell receptor beta chains sequenced from a single sample in a study of blood T cell repertoires in COVID-19. Sequencing used immunoSEQ multiplex PCR; TCRdb keeps in-frame clones, though not all of them. In the table there are 280,000 or so clones, approximately 85% of which are singletons. The sequencing sample was made of peripheral blood. The origin of the receptors is a human donor in a cohort sampled during active COVID-19.

The chain recombines TRBV9 with TRBJ2-1, with TRBD1 as a possible D gene (6 bases). Looked up from germline, CDR1 is SGDLS and CDR2 is YYNGEE. V was pared by 3 bases and J by 4 bases, with 14 bases between. The CDR3 spans 15 residues. This CDR3 reads CASSGAGASYNEQFF. In DNA form, the CDR3 reads TGTGCCAGCAGCGGGGCAGGGGCCTCTTACAATGAGCAGTTCTTC.

The genes are TRBV5-1 and TRBJ2-3; 7 bases map to TRBD2. Trimming at V came to 3 bases and at J to 0 bases, leaving 4 bases not matched to a gene. The V gene's germline CDR1 is SGHRS and CDR2 YFSETQ. This CDR3 is 15 amino acids long. CDR3: CASSSGTTSTDTQYF. In DNA, the CDR3 is TGCGCCAGCAGCTCCGGGACTACTAGCACAGATACGCAGTATTTT.

The gene calls are TRBV10-2 and TRBJ2-7, with 7 bases that match TRBD2. V shed 3 bases and J 2 bases; nucleotides not matched to a gene: 7. CDR3 length equals 15 residues. Germline V gives CDR1 WSHSY, CDR2 SAAADI. The CDR3 spells CASSDPSGYTYEQYF. CDR3 coding DNA: TGCGCCAGCAGTGATCCTAGCGGATATACCTACGAGCAGTACTTC.

The chain has TRBV6-6 and TRBJ2-2; TRBD2 is a possible D gene (5 bases). The V end lost 7 bases, the J end lost 2 bases, and 26 bases lay between the germline ends. The CDR3 is 19 amino acids. From germline, CDR1 is MNHNY and CDR2 SVGAGI (reference sequence). CDR3 loop: CASTYGVSGRSKNTGELFF. DNA of the CDR3: TGTGCCAGCACCTACGGGGTATCGGGGAGATCAAAAAACACCGGGGAGCTGTTTTTT.

This chain links TRBV19 with TRBJ1-3, with D unclear. This CDR3 spans 19 amino acids. Trimming cost V 8 bases and J 0 bases, with 26 bases left between them. Germline V gene sequence: CDR1 LNHDA, CDR2 SQIVND (reference sequence). The CDR3: CASSRTMTRPTLSGNTIYF. The CDR3 DNA reads as TGTGCCAGTTCAAGAACGATGACACGTCCTACCCTCTCTGGAAACACCATATATTTT.

The V gene is TRBV7-9, the J gene TRBJ1-1, with 10 bases that match TRBD1. V dropped 2 bases and J dropped 2; count of bases not matched to a gene: 14. The germline V gene encodes CDR1 SEHNR and CDR2 FQNEAQ (reference sequence). This CDR3 has 19 amino acids. This CDR3 reads CASSLIGGRGTGVNTEAFF. The CDR3 bases are TGTGCCAGCAGCTTAATCGGTGGCAGGGGGACAGGGGTTAACACTGAAGCTTTCTTT.

CDR3 residues: CASSDQAGGSYEQYF. Written as DNA, the CDR3 is TGTGCCAGCAGTGACCAAGCGGGAGGGTCCTACGAGCAGTACTTC. The chain links TRBV2 to TRBJ2-7; TRBD2 aligns across 10 bases. Germline lookup yields CDR1 SNHLY and CDR2 FYNNEI. The junction had 3 bases not matched to a gene; V was cut back by 3 bases and J by 1 base. This CDR3 spans 15 amino acids.

Details on this clone: At the DNA level, this CDR3 is encoded by other sequences in the same sample as well. This chain connects TRBV5-1 to TRBJ1-6; D call uncertain. In germline, CDR1 is SGHRS, CDR2 YFSETQ. The V and J ends lost 2 bases and 7 bases respectively, with 4 bases between them. CDR3 length equals 12 residues. The DNA of the CDR3 is TGCGCCAGCAGCTTCTTAAATTCACCCCTCCACTTT. As protein: CASSFLNSPLHF.

About this clone: The sample contains more than one DNA sequence encoding this CDR3. This rearrangement joins TRBV12-3 or TRBV12-4 to TRBJ1-5; TRBD1 might be the D (5 bases). The CDR3 contains 13 residues. The V gene lost 1 base and the J gene lost 6 bases, with 7 bases spanning the gap. CDR3 sequence: CASSLGGGQPQHF. The CDR3 DNA reads as TGTGCCAGCAGTTTAGGGGGCGGTCAGCCCCAGCATTTT.